Listed here are 21 T cell receptor beta chains from one sample, sequenced in a study of T cell responses to AZD1222 COVID-19 vaccine. Sequenced by immunoSEQ multiplex PCR; TCRdb stores in-frame clones only, minus some. Among tens of thousands of clones listed, 85% to 90% were seen once. The specimen was peripheral blood, collected 28 days after the second AZD1222 dose. Receptor source: an adult who received the AZD1222 COVID-19 vaccine.

V is TRBV7-6 and J is TRBJ2-1, with 12 nucleotides matching TRBD2. Trimming took 5 bases from V and 8 from J; bases not matched to a gene: 7. This CDR3 comprises 15 residues. CDR1 is SGHVS and CDR2 is FNYEAQ in the germline V gene. The CDR3 loop reads CASSQTSGGNYEQFF. The CDR3 DNA reads TGTGCCAGCAGCCAGACTAGCGGGGGAAACTATGAGCAGTTCTTC.

The chain couples TRBV28 to TRBJ1-1, with 7 bases identical to TRBD1. Germline CDR1 and CDR2: MDHEN and SYDVKM. The CDR3 runs to 15 residues. The V segment lost 11 bases and the J segment 6 bases; nucleotides outside the gene matches: 18. The CDR3 DNA reads as TGTGCCCATAGACTCCCGGGACAGCGGATGGCTGAAGCTTTCTTT. Protein product: CAHRLPGQRMAEAFF.

The rearrangement links TRBV7-9 to TRBJ2-1; 8 nucleotides match TRBD2. The CDR3 consists of 15 residues. Germline trimming cut 5 bases from V and 7 bases from J; bases unmatched to any gene: 10. CDR1 and CDR2 from the germline V gene are SEHNR and FQNEAQ (reference sequence). CDR3 amino acids: CASSLPRGGYNEQFF. In nucleotides, the CDR3 is TGTGCCAGCAGCCTCCCCCGGGGGGGGTATAATGAGCAGTTCTTC. Full variable domain (remainder filled in from reference TRBV7-9 and TRBJ2-1): DTGVSQNPRHKITKRGQNVTFRCDPISEHNRLYWYRQTLGQGPEFLTYFQNEAQLEKSRLLSDRFSAERPKGSFSTLEIQRTEQGDSAMYLCASSLPRGGYNEQFFGPGTRLTVL.

The chain couples TRBV4-1 to TRBJ2-1; TRBD2 aligns across 7 bases. Germline values: CDR1 MGHRA, CDR2 YSYEKL. This CDR3 spans 17 amino acids. Trimming took 0 bases from V and 1 from J; bases not matched to a gene: 6. The CDR3 sequence: CASSQEGLTGSYNEQFF. The CDR3 DNA is TGCGCCAGCAGCCAAGAGGGACTAACCGGGTCCTACAATGAGCAGTTCTTC.

V usage is TRBV27 and J usage is TRBJ1-5; 8 positions match TRBD1. The CDR3 spans 14 residues. J was trimmed by 4 bases and V by 6 bases; bases with no gene match: 5. The germline CDR1 and CDR2 sequences are MNHEY and SMNVEV (reference sequence). In DNA, the CDR3 is TGTGCCAGCAGCAGGACAGGGATTAATCAGCCCCAGCATTTT. It codes for CASSRTGINQPQHF.

This clone showed up just once. The CDR3 DNA reads as TGTGCCTGGAGTCCCCGACTCGGGCAGTTCTTC. Protein: CAWSPRLGQFF. The chain couples TRBV30 to TRBJ2-1, with unresolved D. CDR3 size: 11 residues. Germline-derived CDR1 and CDR2 are GTSNPN and SVGIG (reference sequence). Trimming stripped 2 bases from V and 12 bases from J, with 11 bases between.

CDR3: CASSWAGGGRTDTQYF. CDR3 in DNA: TGTGCCAGCAGTTGGGCCGGTGGGGGCCGCACAGATACGCAGTATTTT. The V call is TRBV28, the J call TRBJ2-3; possibly TRBD1 for D (6 bases). Looked up from germline, CDR1 is MDHEN and CDR2 is SYDVKM. V dropped 4 bases and J dropped 1 base, with 15 bases sitting between them. CDR3 length: 16 amino acids.

This chain connects TRBV6-5 to TRBJ1-1; D uncertain. CDR1 and CDR2 (germline): MNHEY, SVGAGI. V lost 1 base to trimming and J lost 2 bases, with 5 bases between them. There are 13 residues in the CDR3. The CDR3 protein is CASSYYENTEAFF. The CDR3 bases are TGTGCCAGCAGTTACTACGAAAACACTGAAGCTTTCTTT.

The V gene is TRBV4-1, the J gene TRBJ2-5; TRBD1 aligns across 7 bases. The CDR3 runs to 16 residues. J lost 4 bases, V lost 4 bases, and 12 bases had no gene match. Germline V gene data show CDR1 as MGHRA and CDR2 as YSYEKL. CDR3 DNA sequence: TGCGCCAGCAGCCTTATGTCCGGGTACAGGGGAGAGACCCAGTACTTC. Its translation is CASSLMSGYRGETQYF.

V usage is TRBV11-2 and J usage is TRBJ1-6, with a weak D call TRBD1 (5 bases). Trimming stripped 0 bases from V and 10 bases from J, with 16 bases between. The CDR3 loop spans 16 amino acids. Germline V gives CDR1 SGHAT, CDR2 FQNNGV. The CDR3 is CASSLDWGGVKSPLHF. CDR3 nucleotide sequence: TGTGCCAGCAGCTTAGACTGGGGGGGGGTGAAATCACCCCTCCACTTT.

V gene TRBV5-1 combines with J gene TRBJ2-1, with 13 bases matching TRBD2. Germline V lookup: CDR1 SGHRS, CDR2 YFSETQ. Trimming removed 1 base from V and 6 bases from J; junction bases left unmatched: 7. There are 17 residues in the CDR3. The DNA for the CDR3 is TGCGCCAGCAGCTTGACTAGCGGGAGGGCCCAAGTCAATGAGCAGTTCTTC. It specifies CASSLTSGRAQVNEQFF.

V gene TRBV19 combines with J gene TRBJ2-7, with a weak D call TRBD1 (6 bases). There are 14 residues in the CDR3. V dropped 3 bases and J dropped 2 bases, with 11 bases sitting between them. The germline V gene has CDR1 LNHDA and CDR2 SQIVND (reference sequence). The CDR3 DNA reads as TGTGCCAGTAGTATGCAGGGGACGACCTACGAGCAGTACTTC. This codes for CASSMQGTTYEQYF.

This chain connects TRBV27 to TRBJ2-5, with 7 bases identical to TRBD1. Germline V lookup: CDR1 MNHEY, CDR2 SMNVEV (reference sequence). The J segment lost 5 bases and the V segment lost 6 bases, leaving 15 bases of the junction unmatched. The CDR3 sequence is 16 residues long. The CDR3 loop reads CASRHLTQGGQETQYF. The CDR3 DNA reads TGTGCCAGCAGACATCTCACCCAAGGGGGCCAGGAGACCCAGTACTTC.

This chain uses TRBV4-1 with TRBJ2-5, with unresolved D. The CDR3 spans 15 residues. Germline V gene sequence: CDR1 MGHRA, CDR2 YSYEKL. V gave up 0 bases and J gave up 2 bases, with 10 bases separating them. DNA for the CDR3: TGCGCCAGCAGCCAAGATCAAACTCTACAAGAGACCCAGTACTTC. Its protein is CASSQDQTLQETQYF.

The chain joins TRBV13 to TRBJ1-1; 9 bases match TRBD1. Germline V gene lookup returns CDR1 PRHDT and CDR2 FYEKMQ (reference sequence). This CDR3 has 16 residues. The junction had 6 bases not matched to a gene; V was cut back by 3 bases and J by 1 base. The CDR3 sequence is CASSFLPGQGNTEAFF. The CDR3 DNA is TGTGCCAGCAGCTTCCTCCCGGGACAGGGGAACACTGAAGCTTTCTTT.

V and J are TRBV13 and TRBJ2-1; D possibly corresponds to TRBD1 (6 bases). Germline CDR1 and CDR2: PRHDT and FYEKMQ (reference sequence). Between the trimmed V and J ends, which lost 5 bases and 0 bases, there was a span of 17 bases. The CDR3 totals 17 residues. The CDR3 loop is CASSQDRDMSSYNEQFF. CDR3 nucleotide sequence: TGTGCCAGCAGCCAAGACCGGGACATGAGCTCCTACAATGAGCAGTTCTTC. The full variable domain, its missing parts supplied by reference TRBV13 and TRBJ2-1, is AAGVIQSPRHLIKEKRETATLKCYPIPRHDTVYWYQQGPGQDPQFLISFYEKMQSDKGSIPDRFSAQQFSDYHSELNMSSLELGDSALYFCASSQDRDMSSYNEQFFGPGTRLTVL.

V and J are TRBV12-3 or TRBV12-4 and TRBJ2-2; D gene unclear. Trimming stripped 6 bases from V and 4 bases from J, with 9 bases between. This CDR3 comprises 13 residues. CDR3 nucleotides: TGTGCCAGCAGCTACATAATCACCGGGGAGCTGTTTTTT. This gives the protein CASSYIITGELFF.

This sequence joins TRBV10-3 and TRBJ1-2; D not resolved. Trimming shortened V by 5 bases and J by 8 bases, and 12 bases separated the two germline ends. Per germline, CDR1 ENHRY and CDR2 SYGVKD. This CDR3 spans 12 amino acids. Here the CDR3 DNA reads TGTGCCATCAGTACCAGCCCTTGGGGCTACACCTTC. Its protein product is CAISTSPWGYTF.

The J gene is TRBJ2-7, the V gene TRBV10-1; 8 bases are shared with TRBD1. The germline V gene encodes CDR1 WNHNN and CDR2 SYGVQD (reference sequence). CDR3 length: 15 amino acids. Trimming cost V 2 bases and J 3 bases; bases outside gene matches: 6. CDR3 bases: TGCGCCAGCAGTGAGGGGCAGGGGGCGCGCTACGAGCAGTACTTC. Its protein is CASSEGQGARYEQYF.

The V call is TRBV28, the J call TRBJ2-1; 8 bases fit TRBD2. There are 15 residues in the CDR3. The V and J ends lost 3 bases and 10 bases, in that order; junction bases with no gene match: 11. Germline CDR1 MDHEN, CDR2 SYDVKM. The CDR3 sequence is CASSFPGTRGGEQFF. The CDR3 DNA follows: TGTGCCAGCAGTTTTCCCGGGACTAGGGGAGGGGAGCAGTTCTTC.

The chain couples TRBV6-2 or TRBV6-3 to TRBJ1-2; D is unclear. The CDR3 has 11 residues. V was shortened by 2 bases and J by 6 bases, with 4 bases between the two germline ends. Germline V lookup: CDR1 MNHEY, CDR2 SVGEGT. The CDR3 spells CASSYRDGYTF. The CDR3 DNA is TGTGCCAGCAGTTACAGGGATGGCTACACCTTC.